This T cell receptor beta chain was recovered during a study of T cell responses to AZD1222 COVID-19 vaccine. TCRdb's copy holds only in-frame clones and misses some; the assay was immunoSEQ multiplex PCR. The top ten clones hold 5% to 5.5% of a sample with more than 120,000 clones, roughly 90% of them seen once. The sample holds a few counts of this clone. The germline V gene has CDR1 SGHTS and CDR2 YDEGEE. V was pared by 7 bases and J by 1 base, with 6 bases between. The CDR3 spans 12 residues. The TCR originated in an adult who received the MenACWY meningococcal vaccine as a control. The V call is TRBV5-8, the J call TRBJ1-3; no firm D call. The specimen was peripheral blood, collected 28 days after the second dose of the MenACWY control vaccine. The CDR3 protein is CASLKSGNTIYF. The CDR3 nucleotides are TGTGCCAGCCTAAAGTCTGGAAACACCATATATTTT.